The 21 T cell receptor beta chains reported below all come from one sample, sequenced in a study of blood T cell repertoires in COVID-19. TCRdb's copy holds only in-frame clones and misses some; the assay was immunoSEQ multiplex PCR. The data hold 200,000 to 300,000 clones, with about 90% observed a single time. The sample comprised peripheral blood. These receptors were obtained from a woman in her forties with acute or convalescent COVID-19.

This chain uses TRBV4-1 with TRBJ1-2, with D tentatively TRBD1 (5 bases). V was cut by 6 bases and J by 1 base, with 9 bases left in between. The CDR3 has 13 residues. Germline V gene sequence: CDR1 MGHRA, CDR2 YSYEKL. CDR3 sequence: CASSPGHNYGYTF. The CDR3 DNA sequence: TGCGCCAGCAGTCCAGGGCATAACTATGGCTACACCTTC.

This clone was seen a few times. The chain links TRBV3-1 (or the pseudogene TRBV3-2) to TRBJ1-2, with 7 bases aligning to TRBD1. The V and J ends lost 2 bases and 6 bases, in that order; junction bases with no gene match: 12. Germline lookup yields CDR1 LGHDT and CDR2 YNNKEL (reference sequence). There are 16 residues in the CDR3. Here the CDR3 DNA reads TGTGCCAGCAGCCAATGGCGGCGGGAGGGGGCGGATGGCTACACCTTC. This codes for CASSQWRREGADGYTF.

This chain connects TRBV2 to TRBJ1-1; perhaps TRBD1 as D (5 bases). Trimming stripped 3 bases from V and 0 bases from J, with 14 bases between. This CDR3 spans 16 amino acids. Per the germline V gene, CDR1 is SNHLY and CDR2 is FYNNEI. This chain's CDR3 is CASSDHLGGLNTEAFF. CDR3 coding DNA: TGTGCCAGCAGTGACCATTTGGGGGGGTTGAACACTGAAGCTTTCTTT.

CDR3 nucleotides: TGTGCCATCAGTGGGGTCAGGGCGGTCGAAGCTTTCTTT. It is translated as CAISGVRAVEAFF. This sequence joins TRBV10-3 and TRBJ1-1; D is possibly TRBD1 (5 bases). Germline CDR1 reads ENHRY; CDR2 reads SYGVKD. V was shortened by 4 bases and J by 8 bases, with 14 bases between the two germline ends. The CDR3 extends over 13 amino acids.

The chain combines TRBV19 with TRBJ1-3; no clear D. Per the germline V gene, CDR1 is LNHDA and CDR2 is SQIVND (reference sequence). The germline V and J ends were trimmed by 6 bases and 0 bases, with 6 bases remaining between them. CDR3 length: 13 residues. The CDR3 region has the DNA TGTGCCAGTAGCTCCAGCTCTGGAAACACCATATATTTT. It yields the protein CASSSSSGNTIYF.

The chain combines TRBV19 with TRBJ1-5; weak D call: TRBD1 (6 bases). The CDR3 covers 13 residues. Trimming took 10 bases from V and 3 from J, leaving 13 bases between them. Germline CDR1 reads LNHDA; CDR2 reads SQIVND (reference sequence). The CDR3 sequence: CATQGQFNQPQHF. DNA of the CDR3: TGTGCCACCCAAGGACAGTTCAATCAGCCCCAGCATTTT.

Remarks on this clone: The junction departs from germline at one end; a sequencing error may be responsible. The chain's CDR3 is CASREGGQGANYGYTF. CDR3 nucleotides: TGTGCCAGCAGGGAAGGGGGACAGGGAGCTAACTATGGCTACACCTTC. This sequence joins TRBV6-1 and TRBJ1-2; 9 nucleotides line up with TRBD1. CDR1 and CDR2 from the germline V gene are MNHNS and SASEGT. The CDR3 contains 16 residues.

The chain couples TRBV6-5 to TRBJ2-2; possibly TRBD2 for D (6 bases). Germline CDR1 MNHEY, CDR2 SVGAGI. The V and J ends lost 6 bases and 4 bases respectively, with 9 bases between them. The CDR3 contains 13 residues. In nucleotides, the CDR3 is TGTGCCAGCAGCCTTAGCGGCACCGGGGAGCTGTTTTTT. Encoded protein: CASSLSGTGELFF.

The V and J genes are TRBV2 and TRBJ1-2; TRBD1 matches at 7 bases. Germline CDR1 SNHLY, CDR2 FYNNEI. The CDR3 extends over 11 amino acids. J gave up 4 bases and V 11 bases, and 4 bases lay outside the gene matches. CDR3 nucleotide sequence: TGTGCCTCCCGGGACAGCTATGGCTACACCTTC. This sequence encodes CASRDSYGYTF. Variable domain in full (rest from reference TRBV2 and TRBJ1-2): EPEVTQTPSHQVTQMGQEVILRCVPISNHLYFYWYRQILGQKVEFLVSFYNNEISEKSEIFDDQFSVERPDGSNFTLKIRSTKLEDSAMYFCASRDSYGYTFGSGTRLTVV.

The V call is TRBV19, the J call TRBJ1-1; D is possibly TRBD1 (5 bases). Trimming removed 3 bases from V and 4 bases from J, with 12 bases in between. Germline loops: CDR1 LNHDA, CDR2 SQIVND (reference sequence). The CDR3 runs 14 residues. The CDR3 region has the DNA TGTGCCAGTAGTATCGGTCCCGGGGGCACTGAAGCTTTCTTT. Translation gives CASSIGPGGTEAFF.

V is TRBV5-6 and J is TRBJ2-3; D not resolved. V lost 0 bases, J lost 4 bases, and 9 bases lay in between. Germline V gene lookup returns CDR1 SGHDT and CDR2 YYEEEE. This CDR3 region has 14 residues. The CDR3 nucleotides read TGTGCCAGCAGCTTGGCTTCCACTTCAGATACGCAGTATTTT. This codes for CASSLASTSDTQYF.

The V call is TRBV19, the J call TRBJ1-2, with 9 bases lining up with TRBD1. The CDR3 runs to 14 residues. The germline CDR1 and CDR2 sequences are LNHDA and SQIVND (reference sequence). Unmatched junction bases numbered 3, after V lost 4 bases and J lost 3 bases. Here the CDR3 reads CASSRDRVYYGYTF. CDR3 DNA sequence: TGTGCCAGTAGTAGGGACAGGGTATACTATGGCTACACCTTC. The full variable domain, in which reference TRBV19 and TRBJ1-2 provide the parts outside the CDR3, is DGGITQSPKYLFRKEGQNVTLSCEQNLNHDAMYWYRQDPGQGLRLIYYSQIVNDFQKGDIAEGYSVSREKKESFPLTVTSAQKNPTAFYLCASSRDRVYYGYTFGSGTRLTVV.

The DNA for the CDR3 is TGTGCCAGCAGCTTCGGGGTGAATGAAAAACTGTTTTTT. Protein sequence: CASSFGVNEKLFF. The rearrangement joins TRBV11-2 to TRBJ1-4; no reliable D call. Trimming cost V 3 bases and J 5 bases, with 7 bases left between them. In germline, CDR1 is SGHAT, CDR2 FQNNGV. CDR3 size: 13 residues.

The CDR3 sequence: CATSDLRQGARNTEAFF. In DNA, the CDR3 is TGTGCCACCAGTGATTTGCGCCAGGGGGCGCGGAACACTGAAGCTTTCTTT. The V call is TRBV24-1, the J call TRBJ1-1, with 8 positions matching TRBD1. The CDR3 has 17 residues. Germline V CDR1 and CDR2: KGHDR, SFDVKD. J was trimmed by 1 base and V by 0 bases; bases with no gene match: 6.

This CDR3 reads CASSSSGQRQPQHF. CDR3 in DNA: TGTGCCAGCAGTTCCTCGGGACAGAGGCAGCCCCAGCATTTT. The chain uses TRBV5-6 and TRBJ1-5, with 7 bases matching TRBD1. This CDR3 comprises 14 residues. Germline V gene sequence: CDR1 SGHDT, CDR2 YYEEEE. The V segment lost 5 bases and the J segment 7 bases; nucleotides outside the gene matches: 9.

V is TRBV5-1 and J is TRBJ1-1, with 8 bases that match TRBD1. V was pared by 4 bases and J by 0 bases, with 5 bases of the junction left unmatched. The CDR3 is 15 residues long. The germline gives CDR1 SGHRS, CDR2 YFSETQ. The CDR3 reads CASSAQTGVNTEAFF. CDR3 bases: TGCGCCAGCAGCGCGCAGACAGGGGTGAACACTGAAGCTTTCTTT.

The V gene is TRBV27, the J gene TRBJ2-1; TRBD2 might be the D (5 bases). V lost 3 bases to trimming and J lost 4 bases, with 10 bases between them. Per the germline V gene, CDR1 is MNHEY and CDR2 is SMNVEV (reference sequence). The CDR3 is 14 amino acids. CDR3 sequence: CASSFPGSYNEQFF. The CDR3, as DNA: TGTGCCAGCAGTTTTCCGGGGTCTTACAATGAGCAGTTCTTC.

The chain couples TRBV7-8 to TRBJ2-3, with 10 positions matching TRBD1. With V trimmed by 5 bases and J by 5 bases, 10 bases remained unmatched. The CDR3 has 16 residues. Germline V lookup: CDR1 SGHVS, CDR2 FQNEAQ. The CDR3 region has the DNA TGTGCCAGCAGCCTCCCGGGACAGGGGTCTTTAGATACGCAGTATTTT. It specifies CASSLPGQGSLDTQYF.

CDR3 loop: CASSFDRGNGNTIYF. CDR3 bases: TGTGCCAGCAGCTTTGACAGGGGGAATGGAAACACCATATATTTT. The gene calls are TRBV5-5 and TRBJ1-3; 9 bases are shared with TRBD1. The CDR3 extends over 15 amino acids. Trimming removed 2 bases from V and 3 bases from J; junction bases left unmatched: 3. The V gene's germline CDR1 is SGHKS and CDR2 YYEKEE (reference sequence).

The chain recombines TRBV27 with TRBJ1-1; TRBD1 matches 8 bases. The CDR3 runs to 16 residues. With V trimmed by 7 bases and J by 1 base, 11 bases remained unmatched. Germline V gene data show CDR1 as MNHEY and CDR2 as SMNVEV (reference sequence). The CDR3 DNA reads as TGTGCCAGCACGCGCAGGGGGCAGTGGGGGAACACTGAAGCTTTCTTT. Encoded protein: CASTRRGQWGNTEAFF.

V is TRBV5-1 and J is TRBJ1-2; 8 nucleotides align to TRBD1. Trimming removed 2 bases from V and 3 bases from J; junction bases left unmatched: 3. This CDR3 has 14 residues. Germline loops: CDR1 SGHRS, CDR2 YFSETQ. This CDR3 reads CASSFGQGDYGYTF. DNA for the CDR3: TGCGCCAGCAGCTTCGGACAGGGAGACTATGGCTACACCTTC.